This TCR beta chain originates from a study of blood T cell repertoires in COVID-19. Study at large: In each case, the material was cDNA or gDNA derived from T cells, B-cell-depleted T cells, or PBMCs.

The CDR3 length is 15 residues. J gave up 1 base and V 0 bases, and 1 base lay outside the gene matches. Germline V gene lookup returns CDR1 KGHSH and CDR2 LQKENI. Authors' analysis steps: Amplifying reference gene primers gave estimates of nucleated cell counts. The data were produced by immunoSEQ multiplex PCR, yet TCRdb's version contains in-frame clones alone and is incomplete. D and trimming were read from the DNA, whereas the V and J calls and clone size are those reported in that table. Counted here are hundreds of thousands of clones, more than 85% occurring once; the ten biggest clones make up roughly 3%.

The sample consisted of peripheral blood. This sequence originates from a man between 60 and 75 years old with acute or convalescent COVID-19. The rearrangement links TRBV18 to TRBJ1-1; 8 positions match TRBD1. Written as DNA, the CDR3 is TGTGCCAGCTCACCACCCGGGACAGGGAACACTGAAGCTTTCTTT. This codes for CASSPPGTGNTEAFF.